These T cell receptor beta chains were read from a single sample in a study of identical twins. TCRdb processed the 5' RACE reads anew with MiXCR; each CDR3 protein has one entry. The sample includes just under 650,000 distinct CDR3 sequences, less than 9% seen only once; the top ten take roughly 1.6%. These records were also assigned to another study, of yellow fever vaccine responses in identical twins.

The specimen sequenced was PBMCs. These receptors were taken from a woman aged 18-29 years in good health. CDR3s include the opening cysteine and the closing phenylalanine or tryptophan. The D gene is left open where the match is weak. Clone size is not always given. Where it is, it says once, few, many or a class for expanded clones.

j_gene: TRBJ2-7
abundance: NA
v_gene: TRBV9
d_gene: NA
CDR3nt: TGTGCCAGCAGCCTCTCAAAGGGCGCGGACGAGCAGTACTTC
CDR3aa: CASSLSKGADEQYF

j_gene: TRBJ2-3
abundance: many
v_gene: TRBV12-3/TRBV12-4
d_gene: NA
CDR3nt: TGTGCCAGCGGAATTACAGATACGCAGTATTTT
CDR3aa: CASGITDTQYF

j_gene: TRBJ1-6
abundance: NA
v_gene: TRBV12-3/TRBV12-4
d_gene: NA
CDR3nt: TGTGCCAGCAGTTCAGGTTACCGGAATTCACCCCTCCACTTT
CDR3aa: CASSSGYRNSPLHF

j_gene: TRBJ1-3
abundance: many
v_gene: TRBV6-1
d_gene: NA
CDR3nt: TGTGCCAGCAGTCCCCCGGGCAGGGGTGGAAACACCATATATTTT
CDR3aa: CASSPPGRGGNTIYF

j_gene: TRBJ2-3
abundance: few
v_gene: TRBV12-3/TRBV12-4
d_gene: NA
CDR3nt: TGTGCCAGCATAAGGACCAACACAGATACGCAGTATTTT
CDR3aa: CASIRTNTDTQYF

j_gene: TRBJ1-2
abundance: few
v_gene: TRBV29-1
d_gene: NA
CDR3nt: TGCAGCGCCGTGGTGGAATATGGCTACACCTTC
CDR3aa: CSAVVEYGYTF

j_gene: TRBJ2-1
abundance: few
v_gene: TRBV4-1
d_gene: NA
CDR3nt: TGCGCCAGCAGCCGACTACCGACAGGAGTAGATGAGCAGTTCTTC
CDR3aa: CASSRLPTGVDEQFF

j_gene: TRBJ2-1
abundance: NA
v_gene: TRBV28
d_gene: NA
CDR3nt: TGTGCCAGCAGTATCCAAAGGACTCCCAATGAGCAGTTCTTC
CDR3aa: CASSIQRTPNEQFF

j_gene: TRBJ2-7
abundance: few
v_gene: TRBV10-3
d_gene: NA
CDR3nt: TGTGCCATCTCGCAGGGGACGGCAGGGACGTCTAACTACGAGCAGTACTTC
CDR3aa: CAISQGTAGTSNYEQYF

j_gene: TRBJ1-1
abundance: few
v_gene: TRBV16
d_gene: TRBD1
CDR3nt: TGTGCCAGCAGCCGTTGGACAGGGGCGGGAACTGAAGCTTTCTTT
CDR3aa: CASSRWTGAGTEAFF

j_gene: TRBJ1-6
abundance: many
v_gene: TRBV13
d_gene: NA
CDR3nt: TGTGCCAGCAGCTTTCTCAGCAGCTCCTATAATTCACCCCTCCACTTT
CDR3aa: CASSFLSSSYNSPLHF

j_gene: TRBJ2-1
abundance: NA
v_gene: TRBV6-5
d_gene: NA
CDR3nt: TGTGCCAGCAGTTACTTGGTCGCGGGACCCTACAATGAGCAGTTCTTC
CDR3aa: CASSYLVAGPYNEQFF